Listed below are T cell receptor beta chains from one sample, sequenced in a study of T cells after yellow fever vaccination. Using its own MiXCR run on the 5' RACE reads, TCRdb lists one record per CDR3 protein. The sample yields about 260,000 distinct CDR3 sequences, over 10% seen once. The sample in question was CD4+ T cells sorted from PBMCs, obtained 45 days after the yellow fever booster vaccination. The receptors shown here come from a man aged 25 to 40 who received the YFV17D yellow fever vaccine. Each CDR3 is given with its conserved first and last residue. D genes are given only for firm matches. Some rows mark clone size as missing; the rest say once, few, many or name a class of expanded clone.

.	TRBV20-1	15	.	TRBJ2-2	TGCAGTGCCCCGGCCCAGCGTTTGAACACCGGGGAGCTGTTTTTT	CSAPAQRLNTGELFF
TRBD2	TRBV7-2	14	.	TRBJ2-1	TGTGCCAGCAGCTTTAGCGGGAGGGCCGGTGAGCAGTTCTTC	CASSFSGRAGEQFF
TRBD2	TRBV20-1	13	few	TRBJ2-1	TGCAGTACGTATAGCGGGAGTCGGAATGAGCAGTTCTTC	CSTYSGSRNEQFF
.	TRBV15	15	few	TRBJ1-1	TGTGCCACCAGCAGACCCGGGACGGTGAACACTGAAGCTTTCTTT	CATSRPGTVNTEAFF
TRBD1	TRBV5-1	12	.	TRBJ2-3	TGCGCCAGCAGCGAGGGACAGGGGCCCAAGTATTTT	CASSEGQGPKYF
TRBD1	TRBV5-1	18	.	TRBJ2-7	TGCGCCAGGACGTCCGTCGACAGGGGGCGAAAACCCTATTACGAGCAGTACTTC	CARTSVDRGRKPYYEQYF
.	TRBV6-5	16	.	TRBJ2-7	TGTGCCAGCAGTTACTCGAAAAAGGTCCCGGGGGACGAGCAGTACTTC	CASSYSKKVPGDEQYF
.	TRBV25-1	15	.	TRBJ1-6	TGTGCCAGCAGTGAATCCGGGATAATTGGTTCACCCCTCCACTTT	CASSESGIIGSPLHF
.	TRBV29-1	14	few	TRBJ2-3	TGCAGCGTGGGAGCGGGCGGGCCGGCAGATACGCAGTATTTT	CSVGAGGPADTQYF
.	TRBV14	13	.	TRBJ1-2	TGTGCCAGCAGCCAACACACTAACTATGGCTACACCTTC	CASSQHTNYGYTF
.	TRBV10-3	13	few	TRBJ1-5	TGTGCCATCAGTGCAGGATCGAATCAGCCCCAGCATTTT	CAISAGSNQPQHF
.	TRBV20-1	15	many	TRBJ2-1	TGCAGTGCTAGAGACCTCGGACTACCCTACAATGAGCAGTTCTTC	CSARDLGLPYNEQFF
.	TRBV5-5	17	few	TRBJ2-3	TGTGCCAGCAGCCCCTCTTTGGGGGCTACCCTGGCCGATACGCAGTATTTT	CASSPSLGATLADTQYF
.	TRBV5-1	14	few	TRBJ2-5	TGCGCCAGCAGCATTTCTAGATTCCAAGAGACCCAGTACTTC	CASSISRFQETQYF
TRBD2	TRBV5-1	15	.	TRBJ2-5	TGCGCCAGCAGCTCTTCCGGGACTACGGAAGAGACCCAGTACTTC	CASSSSGTTEETQYF
.	TRBV7-2	14	.	TRBJ2-1	TGTGCCAGCAGCTTAGAACGGGAGAGTAATGAGCAGTTCTTC	CASSLERESNEQFF
.	TRBV12-3/TRBV12-4	12	few	TRBJ2-7	TGTGCCAGCAGCACCCAAACTATCGAGCAGTACTTC	CASSTQTIEQYF
.	TRBV7-2	16	.	TRBJ2-2	TGTGCCAGCAGCTGGTACGGGGTATCGAACACCGGGGAGCTGTTTTTT	CASSWYGVSNTGELFF
TRBD2	TRBV5-1	17	.	TRBJ2-1	TGCGCCAGCAGCTTGGGGATGGGAGGGAGTGCCTACAATGAGCAGTTCTTC	CASSLGMGGSAYNEQFF
.	TRBV4-2	14	few	TRBJ2-7	TGTGCCAGCAGCCAAGTTGGTCTCTCCTACGAGCAGTACTTC	CASSQVGLSYEQYF
.	TRBV12-3/TRBV12-4	14	few	TRBJ2-7	TGTGCCAGCAGCTTGGGACCCCAACTCTACGAGCAGTACTTC	CASSLGPQLYEQYF
TRBD2	TRBV7-2	13	few	TRBJ2-7	TGTGCCAGCAGCTTAGTCAGGCTAGCGGGGGAGTACTTC	CASSLVRLAGEYF
.	TRBV5-1	13	few	TRBJ2-1	TGCGCCAGCAGCTTGACTTCTAACGGTGAGCAGTTCTTC	CASSLTSNGEQFF
TRBD2	TRBV20-1	13	.	TRBJ2-5	TGCAGTGCCGGGCCCACGGGAGGGGGGACCCAGTACTTC	CSAGPTGGGTQYF
.	TRBV5-1	16	few	TRBJ2-2	TGCGCCAGCAGCTTGCAGAGGGGGTTTGACACCGGGGAGCTGTTTTTT	CASSLQRGFDTGELFF
.	TRBV25-1	23	.	TRBJ2-6	TGTGCCAGCAGTGAAAAACACAAGCCCCATTGGGGGATCGGGTGCTCTGGGGCCAACGTCCTGACTTTC	CASSEKHKPHWGIGCSGANVLTF
TRBD2	TRBV19	16	many	TRBJ2-1	TGTGCCAGTAGCTCCGGGGGGACTAGCGGATACAATGAGCAGTTCTTC	CASSSGGTSGYNEQFF
TRBD1	TRBV29-1	14	few	TRBJ1-4	TGCAGCGGTCGGGGGACAGGGCCTAATGAAAAACTGTTTTTT	CSGRGTGPNEKLFF
.	TRBV7-3	16	few	TRBJ2-3	TGTGCCAGCAGCTTAACCCCCATACCTAGCACAGATACGCAGTATTTT	CASSLTPIPSTDTQYF
TRBD2	TRBV7-3	15	few	TRBJ2-7	TGTGCCAGCAGCGCATCTAGCGGGAGCTCCTACGAGCAGTACTTC	CASSASSGSSYEQYF
.	TRBV30	13	few	TRBJ1-3	TGTGCCTGGACTAGGGCAGTAGAAAACACCATATATTTT	CAWTRAVENTIYF
.	TRBV20-1	16	few	TRBJ2-1	TGCAGTGCCCTCTCTCCGGGCAACAGAAAGTACAATGAGCAGTTCTTC	CSALSPGNRKYNEQFF
.	TRBV20-1	14	many	TRBJ2-3	TGCAGTGCTAGCGGCGCCCCTAGCACTGATACGCAGTATTTT	CSASGAPSTDTQYF
.	TRBV18	13	.	TRBJ1-2	TGTGCCAGCTCACGTGCAGAACGCTATGGCTACACCTTC	CASSRAERYGYTF
.	TRBV30	15	.	TRBJ2-3	TGTGCCTGGAGCCCGGGGCAGGGAAACACAGATACGCAGTATTTT	CAWSPGQGNTDTQYF
.	TRBV7-2	15	.	TRBJ1-1	TGTGCCAGCAGCTTCCGAAAAACCTTGAACACTGAAGCTTTCTTT	CASSFRKTLNTEAFF
TRBD2	TRBV20-1	15	few	TRBJ2-7	TGCAGTGCTAGGGCGGGACTAGCGAGCTCCTACGAGCAGTACTTC	CSARAGLASSYEQYF
TRBD2	TRBV5-6	14	many	TRBJ2-1	TGTGCCAGCAGCGGAGCGGGAGGGCAGGATGAGCAGTTCTTC	CASSGAGGQDEQFF
.	TRBV6-6	13	few	TRBJ2-7	TGTGCCGCAGCAAAAACTGACAAATACGAGCAGTACTTC	CAAAKTDKYEQYF
.	TRBV10-1	13	many	TRBJ2-7	TGCGCCAGCAGTGACGGGCAGTCCTACGAGCAGTACTTC	CASSDGQSYEQYF
TRBD1	TRBV10-1	17	few	TRBJ2-1	TGCGCCAGCAGTGAGAACACAGGGGCGAGCTCCTACAATGAGCAGTTCTTC	CASSENTGASSYNEQFF